A single sample gave rise to the 29 T cell receptor beta chains below, sequenced in a study of blood T cell repertoires in COVID-19. Sequencing used immunoSEQ multiplex PCR; TCRdb keeps in-frame clones, though not all of them. The table shows fewer than 120,000 clones, with around four fifths occurring only once. What was sequenced was peripheral blood. These receptors were obtained from a woman aged 55-70 years with acute or convalescent COVID-19.

The chain carries TRBV5-1 and TRBJ2-7; TRBD2 might be the D (5 bases). V lost 0 bases to trimming and J lost 5 bases, with 15 bases between them. Germline CDR1 SGHRS, CDR2 YFSETQ. CDR3 length: 15 residues. The CDR3 DNA follows: TGCGCCAGCAGCTTGGAGAGGGTAGGGATCGACGAGCAGTACTTC. Its translation: CASSLERVGIDEQYF.

The rearrangement joins TRBV9 to TRBJ1-2, with D possibly matching TRBD1 (6 bases). The CDR3 is 16 residues long. Germline assignment: CDR1 SGDLS and CDR2 YYNGEE. Trimming took off 4 bases at V and 6 bases at J, with 22 bases between the two ends. In DNA, the CDR3 is TGTGCCAGCAGCCCCGCCCCAGGGGCGATAGGGGATGGCTACACCTTC. Its protein product is CASSPAPGAIGDGYTF.

The chain joins TRBV27 to TRBJ2-7; 9 bases are a match to TRBD2. Germline V gene sequence: CDR1 MNHEY, CDR2 SMNVEV (reference sequence). CDR3 length: 16 residues. J gave up 2 bases and V 5 bases, and 10 bases lay outside the gene matches. CDR3 region: CASSVLGAGGAYEQYF. The CDR3 DNA is TGTGCCAGCAGTGTACTTGGGGCGGGGGGGGCCTACGAGCAGTACTTC.

This CDR3 is CASSIAQWAFF. In DNA form, the CDR3 reads TGTGCCAGTAGTATCGCCCAGTGGGCTTTCTTT. J is TRBJ1-1 and V is TRBV19; D gene uncertain. The CDR3 totals 11 residues. Germline CDR1 LNHDA, CDR2 SQIVND (reference sequence). The V and J ends lost 3 bases and 11 bases respectively, with 10 bases between them.

This clone occurred once. The sample carries other DNA sequences with the same CDR3. The chain carries TRBV4-2 and TRBJ2-7; tentative D call: TRBD1 (5 bases). CDR1 and CDR2 (germline): LGHNA, YNFKEQ. This CDR3 has 13 residues. V was trimmed by 0 bases and J by 3 bases, leaving 6 bases between them. The CDR3 DNA reads TGTGCCAGCAGCCAAGATCAGGGCTACGAGCAGTACTTC. Its translation is CASSQDQGYEQYF.

The chain employs TRBV5-4 and TRBJ1-2; tentatively, D is TRBD1 (6 bases). Trimming shortened V by 4 bases and J by 6 bases, and 13 bases separated the two germline ends. CDR3 size: 13 residues. Germline V gene lookup returns CDR1 SGHNT and CDR2 YYREEE (reference sequence). CDR3 in DNA: TGTGCCAGCAGCCTAGTGGGGGCTCATGGCTACACCTTC. Translating it yields CASSLVGAHGYTF.

The chain employs TRBV10-3 and TRBJ2-3, with 11 bases aligning to TRBD2. The J segment lost 4 bases and the V segment lost 6 bases, leaving 12 bases of the junction unmatched. The CDR3 has 17 residues. Germline V CDR1 and CDR2: ENHRY, SYGVKD. The CDR3 reads CAISRQTLAGDSDTQYF. CDR3 nucleotides: TGTGCCATCAGCAGACAAACACTAGCGGGGGACTCAGATACGCAGTATTTT.

The DNA of the CDR3 is TGTGCCAGCAGTTCAACAGGGTACACCGGGGAGCTGTTTTTT. Protein product: CASSSTGYTGELFF. The chain is built from TRBV6-5 and TRBJ2-2, with D perhaps TRBD1 (6 bases). Germline CDR1 reads MNHEY; CDR2 reads SVGAGI. The CDR3 is 14 amino acids. Trimming shortened V by 4 bases and J by 3 bases, and 9 bases separated the two germline ends.

The CDR3 nucleotides read TGTGCCAGCAGCCCTAGGCACACTGAAGCTTTCTTT. Encoded protein: CASSPRHTEAFF. The gene calls are TRBV11-3 and TRBJ1-1; D uncertain. Trimming removed 5 bases at V and 3 bases at J, with 7 bases between. Germline V gene lookup returns CDR1 SGHNT and CDR2 YENEEA. This CDR3 region has 12 residues.

The chain carries TRBV4-3 and TRBJ2-2, with D tentatively TRBD1 (6 bases). V lost 6 bases, J lost 3 bases, and 20 bases lay in between. This CDR3 has 17 amino acids. Germline CDR1 LGHNA, CDR2 YSLEER. CDR3 protein: CASSRVLDRRYTGELFF. The CDR3 DNA sequence: TGCGCCAGCAGTCGGGTTTTAGACAGGCGATACACCGGGGAGCTGTTTTTT.

This rearrangement joins TRBV6-6 to TRBJ2-1; tentative D call: TRBD2 (5 bases). This CDR3 is 12 amino acids long. Germline-derived CDR1 and CDR2 are MNHNY and SVGAGI (reference sequence). V lost 2 bases to trimming and J lost 10 bases, with 9 bases between them. CDR3 nucleotides: TGTGCCAGCAGTTACGGGGAGCGCGAGCAGTTCTTC. Amino acids: CASSYGEREQFF.

This sequence joins TRBV4-3 and TRBJ2-6, with a possible D match to TRBD1 (5 bases). Germline V lookup: CDR1 LGHNA, CDR2 YSLEER. V lost 0 bases and J lost 4, with 10 bases in between. CDR3 length: 16 amino acids. The CDR3 protein is CASSQDSRAGANVLTF. The CDR3 nucleotides read TGCGCCAGCAGCCAAGATTCCAGGGCCGGGGCCAACGTCCTGACTTTC.

This clone turned up a few times. J is TRBJ1-2 and V is TRBV30, with TRBD1 matching over 7 bases. CDR1 and CDR2 (germline): GTSNPN, SVGIG (reference sequence). J was trimmed by 13 bases and V by 0 bases; bases with no gene match: 8. This CDR3 spans 12 amino acids. The CDR3 DNA is TGTGCCTGGAGTGTACTAAGACAGGGACGCACCTTC. Translated, it gives CAWSVLRQGRTF.

The chain recombines TRBV5-8 with TRBJ2-5, with 10 bases aligning to TRBD1. Germline CDR1 and CDR2: SGHTS and YDEGEE. J was trimmed by 5 bases and V by 3 bases; bases with no gene match: 4. This CDR3 contains 14 residues. Here the CDR3 reads CASSSTGQGETQYF. CDR3 nucleotides: TGTGCCAGCAGCTCCACGGGACAGGGGGAGACCCAGTACTTC.

This chain connects TRBV18 to TRBJ1-2; 10 bases are shared with TRBD1. CDR1 is KGHSH and CDR2 is LQKENI in the germline V gene. The CDR3 runs 15 residues. After removal of 4 bases from V and 6 bases from J, the junction contained 8 bases not matched to a gene. The CDR3 nucleotides read TGTGCCAGCTCACGTGAGGACAGGGGGTTTGATGGCTACACCTTC. Protein: CASSREDRGFDGYTF.

The chain joins TRBV9 to TRBJ2-1, with D possibly matching TRBD2 (5 bases). Germline lookup yields CDR1 SGDLS and CDR2 YYNGEE. This CDR3 comprises 18 residues. V was trimmed by 3 bases and J by 12 bases, leaving 31 bases between them. The CDR3 DNA follows: TGTGCCAGCAGCGACCGGTTGTTAGCAGTGTATAACAATGAGGGGCAGTTCTTC. Translated: CASSDRLLAVYNNEGQFF.

The V gene is TRBV7-3, the J gene TRBJ2-5; the D is unclear. Trimming left V 3 bases short and J 0 bases short, with 5 bases between. CDR1 and CDR2 from the germline V gene are SGHTA and FQGTGA. This CDR3 is 13 amino acids long. The CDR3 DNA follows: TGTGCCAGCAGCTTTGCAGACCAAGAGACCCAGTACTTC. Protein: CASSFADQETQYF. The full variable domain, rest sourced from reference TRBV7-3 and TRBJ2-5, is GAGVSQTPSNKVTEKGKYVELRCDPISGHTALYWYRQSLGQGPEFLIYFQGTGAADDSGLPNDRFFAVRPEGSVSTLKIQRTERGDSAVYLCASSFADQETQYFGPGTRLLVL.

This clone was picked up a small number of times. The CDR3 loop is CASSQGVRDSIYGYTF. For the CDR3, the DNA is TGCGCCAGCAGCCAAGGAGTCCGGGACAGCATCTATGGCTACACCTTC. This chain joins TRBV4-3 and TRBJ1-2; 7 nucleotides match TRBD1. J lost 4 bases, V lost 1 base, and 9 bases had no gene match. From germline, CDR1 is LGHNA and CDR2 YSLEER. This CDR3 comprises 16 residues.

This chain connects TRBV19 to TRBJ1-5; D not resolved. The length of the CDR3 is 14 residues. V gave up 2 bases and J gave up 5 bases, with 10 bases separating them. Germline CDR1 and CDR2: LNHDA and SQIVND (reference sequence). DNA for the CDR3: TGTGCCAGTAGTATATGGGCCGGGGATCAGCCCCAGCATTTT. Residues: CASSIWAGDQPQHF.

The gene calls are TRBV5-1 and TRBJ1-1, with D possibly matching TRBD1 (5 bases). The germline CDR1 and CDR2 sequences are SGHRS and YFSETQ. V was shortened by 3 bases and J by 4 bases, with 16 bases between the two germline ends. This CDR3 is 15 amino acids long. For the CDR3, the DNA is TGCGCCAGCAGCTCGCAAGACCTGGGGGGCACTGAAGCTTTCTTT. As protein: CASSSQDLGGTEAFF.

The V and J genes are TRBV30 and TRBJ2-6; D ambiguous. This CDR3 contains 16 residues. V lost 0 bases to trimming and J lost 4 bases, with 13 bases between them. Germline loops: CDR1 GTSNPN, CDR2 SVGIG (reference sequence). The CDR3 bases are TGTGCCTGGAGTGTGAATGTGGGCCCAGGGGCCAACGTCCTGACTTTC. Translated, it gives CAWSVNVGPGANVLTF.

The chain joins TRBV19 to TRBJ2-3, with 8 bases that match TRBD1. Germline loops: CDR1 LNHDA, CDR2 SQIVND (reference sequence). This CDR3 region has 15 residues. Germline trimming cut 7 bases from V and 3 bases from J; bases unmatched to any gene: 9. This CDR3 reads CASKLRQGLTDTQYF. In DNA form, the CDR3 reads TGTGCCAGTAAACTCCGACAGGGGTTAACAGATACGCAGTATTTT. Using reference TRBV19 and TRBJ2-3 for the parts outside the CDR3, the full variable domain is DGGITQSPKYLFRKEGQNVTLSCEQNLNHDAMYWYRQDPGQGLRLIYYSQIVNDFQKGDIAEGYSVSREKKESFPLTVTSAQKNPTAFYLCASKLRQGLTDTQYFGPGTRLTVL.

V and J are TRBV19 and TRBJ2-1; TRBD2 agrees at 10 bases. Per germline, CDR1 LNHDA and CDR2 SQIVND (reference sequence). The CDR3 has 15 residues. After removal of 2 bases from V and 3 bases from J, the junction contained 1 base not matched to a gene. For the CDR3, the DNA is TGTGCCAGTAGTATATCTAGCGGGGGCTACAATGAGCAGTTCTTC. Translation gives CASSISSGGYNEQFF.

The chain links TRBV13 to TRBJ2-1; TRBD2 matches at 7 bases. Per the germline V gene, CDR1 is PRHDT and CDR2 is FYEKMQ (reference sequence). CDR3 length: 20 residues. With 0 bases clipped from V and 3 bases from J, the junction kept 17 bases outside the gene matches. CDR3 amino acids: CASSLGSLLSGGENYNEQFF. Here the CDR3 DNA reads TGTGCCAGCAGCTTAGGCTCCCTCCTCTCGGGAGGTGAGAACTACAATGAGCAGTTCTTC.

The gene calls are TRBV5-4 and TRBJ2-2; D is undetermined. The CDR3 has 12 amino acids. With 3 bases removed from V and 5 bases from J, the gap between germline ends came to 5 bases. Looked up from germline, CDR1 is SGHNT and CDR2 is YYREEE (reference sequence). The CDR3 sequence is CASSSKTGELFF. The CDR3 coding sequence is TGTGCCAGCAGCTCCAAAACCGGGGAGCTGTTTTTT.

The chain is built from TRBV11-3 and TRBJ1-6; a possible D gene is TRBD1 (6 bases). Germline assignment: CDR1 SGHNT and CDR2 YENEEA. V lost 5 bases to trimming and J lost 6 bases, with 8 bases between them. The CDR3 sequence is 13 residues long. The CDR3 here is CASSQDSNSPLHF. The CDR3 bases are TGTGCCAGCAGCCAGGACAGTAATTCACCCCTCCACTTT.

The chain joins TRBV30 to TRBJ2-5, with D tentatively TRBD2 (6 bases). The germline V gene has CDR1 GTSNPN and CDR2 SVGIG (reference sequence). The V gene lost 3 bases and the J gene lost 9 bases, with 14 bases spanning the gap. The CDR3 is 12 residues long. The DNA of the CDR3 is TGTGCCTGGAGGATTGTCCCGGGGGCCCAGTACTTC. It specifies CAWRIVPGAQYF.

This rearrangement joins TRBV25-1 to TRBJ1-2, with D uncertain. The germline V gene encodes CDR1 MGHDK and CDR2 SYGVNS. Trimming removed 1 base from V and 4 bases from J, with 7 bases in between. CDR3 length: 13 residues. The CDR3: CASSEWSGYGYTF. DNA of the CDR3: TGTGCCAGCAGTGAATGGTCGGGCTATGGCTACACCTTC.

The chain couples TRBV6-5 to TRBJ1-1; tentative D call: TRBD1 (5 bases). Looked up from germline, CDR1 is MNHEY and CDR2 is SVGAGI. V dropped 10 bases and J dropped 4 bases, with 13 bases sitting between them. CDR3 length: 12 residues. The DNA of the CDR3 is TGTGCCACCCCGAGGAGGGGCACTGAAGCTTTCTTT. Translating gives CATPRRGTEAFF.